Sequencing of this T cell receptor beta chain was carried out in a study of T-cell memory formation after mild COVID-19. This CDR3 is built from 15 residues. The junction had 2 bases not matched to a gene; V was cut back by 1 base and J by 4 bases. CDR1 is DFQATT and CDR2 is SNEGSKA in the germline V gene (reference sequence). Study-level findings and limits: There was a balanced CD4/CD8 profile in clones contracting day 15 to 85, and later expanders leaned CD4+.

Only a few counts were recorded for this clonotype. Its matching antigen is unknown. TCRdb reanalysed the 5' RACE reads using MiXCR and keeps one entry per CDR3 protein. This sample has about 68,000 distinct CDR3 sequences, with roughly 17% found just once. The sequenced sample consisted of PBMCs or a T cell subset sorted from them (not recorded which). The chain is built from TRBV20-1 and TRBJ2-1, with 12 bases identical to TRBD2. This TCR came from an adult woman who had mild COVID-19 (a few samples of this study predate the infection). Cell type and time point are not known. CDR3 residues: CSARGLAGVYNEQFF. The CDR3 DNA reads as TGCAGTGCTAGAGGACTAGCGGGGGTGTACAATGAGCAGTTCTTC.